This T cell receptor beta chain originates from a study of neurological immune-mediated disorders. As for the study in general: Within the group of approximately 34 multiple sclerosis patients, some 31 were relapsing-remitting, while 3 were secondary progressive.

The sample holds many counts of this clonotype. The time point: longitudinal time-point 1 (baseline). Unsorted libraries were prepared from 2 million PBMCs held at -80 C. In TCRdb, the 5' RACE reads were re-called with MiXCR into one record per CDR3 protein. The sample includes tens of thousands of distinct CDR3 sequences, 3.2% seen only once; the top ten take around 8%. The CDR3 loop spans 12 amino acids. V was shortened by 2 bases and J by 6 bases, with 7 bases between the two germline ends. The sequenced sample consisted of PBMCs. V and J are TRBV12-3 or TRBV12-4 and TRBJ1-2, with D possibly TRBD1 on 5 matching bases. The sequence was obtained from a woman aged 55-70 years with multiple sclerosis. CDR3 sequence: CASSLRGDGYTF. The CDR3 DNA reads as TGTGCCAGCAGTTTAAGGGGAGATGGCTACACCTTC.